This T cell receptor beta chain was sequenced during a study of blood T cells in healthy people across ages. Study conclusions and caveats: Per million T cells, TCR beta diversity dropped about linearly as age rose.

A sample-barcoded 5' primer and a J-beta primer mix were used in a second PCR of roughly 6 to 12 cycles. TCRdb reprocessed the 5' RACE reads via MiXCR and lists one record per CDR3 protein. The sample contains about a million distinct CDR3 sequences, roughly 47% of which appear only once. This clonotype was recorded once. Its target is not known. A much bigger clone sits one base away, suggesting this may be a read error. Germline-derived CDR1 and CDR2 are MNHNS and SASEGT. This CDR3 contains 15 residues. This chain links TRBV6-1 with TRBJ2-3; 12 bases line up with TRBD1. Material: blood. This TCR was recovered from a woman in her fifties or sixties in good health. CDR3 sequence (DNA): TGTGTCAGCAGACCGGGACAGGGGGCTGTGGATACGCAGTATTTT. The encoded protein is CVSRPGQGAVDTQYF.